The 22 T cell receptor beta chains below come from one sample, sequenced in a study of blood T cell repertoires in COVID-19. Sequencing was performed with immunoSEQ multiplex PCR; in TCRdb, only in-frame clones are kept and a portion is missing. Of 390,000 or so clones in the sample, roughly 87% were seen once. Sample: PBMCs or T cells enriched from blood (not recorded which). The receptors shown here come from a woman between 45 and 60 years old who had recovered from COVID-19.

This clone was detected once. The gene calls are TRBV19 and TRBJ2-7; a possible D gene is TRBD2 (7 bases). CDR1 is LNHDA and CDR2 is SQIVND in the germline V gene (reference sequence). The CDR3 has 12 residues. Trimming removed 6 bases at V and 12 bases at J, with 18 bases between. The CDR3, as DNA: TGTGCCAGTAGGCGTGGGGGGGCGAAGTTGTACTTC. This translates into CASRRGGAKLYF.

This chain links TRBV7-9 with TRBJ1-5; 8 bases align to TRBD1. CDR3 length: 15 amino acids. The V and J ends lost 2 bases and 2 bases, in that order; junction bases with no gene match: 2. Germline values: CDR1 SEHNR, CDR2 FQNEAQ (reference sequence). Here the CDR3 DNA reads TGTGCCAGCAGCTTACAGGGACAGGGCAATCAGCCCCAGCATTTT. It yields the protein CASSLQGQGNQPQHF.

The chain couples TRBV7-2 to TRBJ1-5; 8 nucleotides line up with TRBD1. V lost 1 base, J lost 4 bases, and 9 bases stayed unmatched. Germline CDR1 SGHTA, CDR2 FQGNSA. This CDR3 contains 17 residues. The CDR3 loop reads CASSLGVGRGHNQPQHF. Written as DNA, the CDR3 is TGTGCCAGCAGCTTAGGTGTGGGCAGGGGGCATAATCAGCCCCAGCATTTT. Full variable domain (remainder filled in from reference TRBV7-2 and TRBJ1-5): GAGVSQSPSNKVTEKGKDVELRCDPISGHTALYWYRQSLGQGLEFLIYFQGNSAPDKSGLPSDRFSAERTGGSVSTLTIQRTQQEDSAVYLCASSLGVGRGHNQPQHFGDGTRLSIL.

V and J are TRBV6-6 and TRBJ2-7; possibly TRBD2 for D (6 bases). The ends were cut back, 1 base at V and 4 bases at J, with 11 bases in the middle. The CDR3 runs to 14 residues. Germline V lookup: CDR1 MNHNY, CDR2 SVGAGI (reference sequence). The CDR3 nucleotides read TGTGCCAGCAGTTACTTGCGGGAAGGGTACGAGCAGTACTTC. Protein product: CASSYLREGYEQYF.

J is TRBJ1-2 and V is TRBV18; the D is unclear. This CDR3 has 18 amino acids. Trimming cost V 3 bases and J 0 bases, with 20 bases left between them. Germline V lookup: CDR1 KGHSH, CDR2 LQKENI. The CDR3 DNA sequence: TGTGCCAGCTCACCCGCCCCCCCTACACAGAGTTCTAACTATGGCTACACCTTC. Translated: CASSPAPPTQSSNYGYTF.

This clone was counted a single time. The chain combines TRBV18 with TRBJ2-5; no clear D. V was clipped by 0 bases and J by 4 bases, with 9 bases between them. Per the germline V gene, CDR1 is KGHSH and CDR2 is LQKENI. The CDR3 has 14 residues. The CDR3 nucleotides read TGTGCCAGCTCACCACCAGCCCTGTTAGAGACCCAGTACTTC. Amino acids: CASSPPALLETQYF.

V gene TRBV7-3 combines with J gene TRBJ1-1, with TRBD1 matching over 7 bases. Per the germline V gene, CDR1 is SGHTA and CDR2 is FQGTGA. The CDR3 loop spans 14 amino acids. The junction had 9 bases not matched to a gene; V was cut back by 4 bases and J by 7 bases. The DNA for the CDR3 is TGTGCCAGCAGCTCACAGGGGAATGCTAATGAAGCTTTCTTT. Translating gives CASSSQGNANEAFF.

This chain links TRBV5-6 with TRBJ1-4; 9 bases map to TRBD1. Trimming cost V 4 bases and J 5 bases; bases outside gene matches: 6. The CDR3 runs 15 residues. The germline V gene has CDR1 SGHDT and CDR2 YYEEEE. In nucleotides, the CDR3 is TGTGCCAGCAGCCAAGCCGGGACAGGGAATGAAAAACTGTTTTTT. Residues: CASSQAGTGNEKLFF.

This clone came up once. The CDR3 DNA is TGTGCCAGTAGGTCAGGGGGCGCGGGGGCCAACGTCCTGACTTTC. Protein: CASRSGGAGANVLTF. The chain is built from TRBV19 and TRBJ2-6; the match to TRBD1 covers 8 bases. Per the germline V gene, CDR1 is LNHDA and CDR2 is SQIVND (reference sequence). The CDR3 has 15 residues. The V gene end was trimmed by 6 bases and the J gene end by 4 bases; junction bases not matched to a gene: 5.

In this sample, this clone turned up once. The rearrangement joins TRBV19 to TRBJ1-1; D gene ambiguous. The V and J ends lost 4 bases and 1 base respectively, with 34 bases between them. Germline V gene data show CDR1 as LNHDA and CDR2 as SQIVND (reference sequence). This CDR3 region has 22 residues. The CDR3 is CASSTTTVVRPGATPWNTEAFF. Here the CDR3 DNA reads TGTGCCAGTAGTACGACGACTGTGGTAAGGCCGGGAGCGACGCCTTGGAACACTGAAGCTTTCTTT.

The count of this clone is one. The rearrangement links TRBV19 to TRBJ1-2; possible D gene TRBD1, 5 bases. Trimming cost V 7 bases and J 2 bases, with 14 bases left between them. CDR1 is LNHDA and CDR2 is SQIVND in the germline V gene (reference sequence). This CDR3 contains 14 residues. The CDR3 loop reads CASTAGSTNYGYTF. CDR3 sequence (DNA): TGTGCCAGTACAGCAGGGTCGACGAACTATGGCTACACCTTC.

V and J are TRBV6-5 and TRBJ2-2, with TRBD1 as a possible D gene (6 bases). Germline loops: CDR1 MNHEY, CDR2 SVGAGI. With 3 bases removed from V and 2 bases from J, the gap between germline ends came to 13 bases. The length of the CDR3 is 16 residues. CDR3 DNA: TGTGCCAGCAGTTATGCTAGGACAGTCAACACCGGGGAGCTGTTTTTT. This translates into CASSYARTVNTGELFF.

The chain links TRBV6-5 to TRBJ2-7; no firm D call. This CDR3 has 13 residues. Between the trimmed V and J ends, which lost 0 bases and 9 bases, there was a span of 12 bases. Germline loops: CDR1 MNHEY, CDR2 SVGAGI. The CDR3, as DNA: TGTGCCAGCAGTTACTCGGCCGGCCGCGGGCAGTACTTC. Its translation is CASSYSAGRGQYF.

The chain links TRBV27 to TRBJ2-2; 9 bases map to TRBD1. The germline V gene has CDR1 MNHEY and CDR2 SMNVEV (reference sequence). There are 16 residues in the CDR3. The V gene end was trimmed by 7 bases and the J gene end by 1 base; junction bases not matched to a gene: 7. The CDR3 sequence is CASTDPGQGNTGELFF. The CDR3 DNA reads TGTGCCAGCACGGATCCGGGACAGGGGAACACCGGGGAGCTGTTTTTT.

Written as DNA, the CDR3 is TGTGCCTGGACCCGGACAGGGGGTGGCGGGGAGCTGTTTTTT. Translation gives CAWTRTGGGGELFF. V usage is TRBV30 and J usage is TRBJ2-2; 10 bases agree with TRBD1. The germline CDR1 and CDR2 sequences are GTSNPN and SVGIG (reference sequence). V lost 4 bases and J lost 7; bases outside the gene matches: 6. This CDR3 has 14 residues.

The chain recombines TRBV7-2 with TRBJ2-7; the match to TRBD1 covers 9 bases. The V gene's germline CDR1 is SGHTA and CDR2 FQGNSA. Trimming took 4 bases from V and 5 from J; bases not matched to a gene: 3. This CDR3 contains 13 residues. The CDR3 spells CASSSTGGHEQYF. The CDR3 coding sequence is TGTGCCAGCAGCTCAACAGGGGGCCACGAGCAGTACTTC.

V gene TRBV30 combines with J gene TRBJ1-5; unclear D gene. The ends were cut back, 2 bases at V and 1 base at J, with 6 bases in the middle. This CDR3 spans 13 amino acids. The germline V gene has CDR1 GTSNPN and CDR2 SVGIG (reference sequence). CDR3 sequence (DNA): TGTGCCTGGAGTCCCCAGAGCAATCAGCCCCAGCATTTT. This codes for CAWSPQSNQPQHF.

The chain couples TRBV2 to TRBJ2-1; D uncertain. CDR1 SNHLY and CDR2 FYNNEI come from the germline V gene. This CDR3 contains 15 residues. V was pared by 7 bases and J by 0 bases, with 13 bases between. The CDR3 DNA sequence: TGTGCCAGCATTGTGCCCCGCGGCTCCTACAATGAGCAGTTCTTC. This codes for CASIVPRGSYNEQFF.

The V call is TRBV13, the J call TRBJ2-3, with TRBD2 identical over 9 bases. The trim removed 0 bases at V and 5 bases at J, leaving 6 bases unmatched. In germline, CDR1 is PRHDT, CDR2 FYEKMQ (reference sequence). This CDR3 is built from 16 residues. CDR3 sequence: CASSLGAGGPGDTQYF. The CDR3 region has the DNA TGTGCCAGCAGCTTAGGGGCGGGGGGGCCCGGAGATACGCAGTATTTT.

This chain uses TRBV6-5 with TRBJ1-3; 9 nucleotides agree with TRBD1. Germline V gene lookup returns CDR1 MNHEY and CDR2 SVGAGI. With V trimmed by 6 bases and J by 6 bases, 9 bases remained unmatched. This CDR3 contains 15 residues. The CDR3 DNA sequence: TGTGCCAGCAGACAGGGGGCAAAGCTCTTAAACACCATATATTTT. Amino acids: CASRQGAKLLNTIYF.

This clone was counted only a few times. V gene TRBV27 combines with J gene TRBJ1-2, with unresolved D. Per germline, CDR1 MNHEY and CDR2 SMNVEV (reference sequence). The CDR3 length is 13 residues. V gave up 5 bases and J gave up 7 bases, with 14 bases separating them. The CDR3 nucleotides are TGTGCCAGCAGTCCAACTATTCGCTTTGGCTACACCTTC. Translating gives CASSPTIRFGYTF.

As for this clone: The sample carries other DNA sequences with the same CDR3. The V and J genes are TRBV5-1 and TRBJ1-3; D uncertain. The V end was cut by 4 bases, the J end by 1 base, with 3 bases between. Germline CDR1 and CDR2: SGHRS and YFSETQ. The CDR3 loop spans 12 amino acids. The CDR3: CASSPSGNTIYF. The CDR3 DNA reads as TGCGCCAGCAGCCCATCTGGAAACACCATATATTTT.